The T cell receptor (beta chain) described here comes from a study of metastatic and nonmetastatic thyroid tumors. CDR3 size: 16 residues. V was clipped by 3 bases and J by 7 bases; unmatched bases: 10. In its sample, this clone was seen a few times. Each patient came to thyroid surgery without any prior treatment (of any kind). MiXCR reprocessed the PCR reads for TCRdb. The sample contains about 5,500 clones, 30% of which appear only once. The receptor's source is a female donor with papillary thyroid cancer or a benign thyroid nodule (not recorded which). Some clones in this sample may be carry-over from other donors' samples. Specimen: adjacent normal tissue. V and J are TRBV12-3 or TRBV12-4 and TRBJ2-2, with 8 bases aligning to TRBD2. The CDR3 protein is CASSFPAGENIGELFF. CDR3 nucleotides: TGTGCCAGCAGTTTTCCAGCGGGGGAGAATATCGGGGAGCTGTTTTTT.